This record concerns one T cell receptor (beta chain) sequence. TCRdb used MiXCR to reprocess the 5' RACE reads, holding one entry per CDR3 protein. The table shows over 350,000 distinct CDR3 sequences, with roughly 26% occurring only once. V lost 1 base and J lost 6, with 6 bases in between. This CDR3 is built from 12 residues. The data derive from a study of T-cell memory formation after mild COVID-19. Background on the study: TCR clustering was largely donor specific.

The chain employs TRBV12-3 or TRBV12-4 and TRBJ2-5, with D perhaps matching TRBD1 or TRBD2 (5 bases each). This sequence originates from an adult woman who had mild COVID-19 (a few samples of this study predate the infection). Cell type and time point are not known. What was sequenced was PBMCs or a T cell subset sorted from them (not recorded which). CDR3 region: CASSLEGQTQYF. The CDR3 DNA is TGTGCCAGCAGTTTAGAGGGACAGACCCAGTACTTC.